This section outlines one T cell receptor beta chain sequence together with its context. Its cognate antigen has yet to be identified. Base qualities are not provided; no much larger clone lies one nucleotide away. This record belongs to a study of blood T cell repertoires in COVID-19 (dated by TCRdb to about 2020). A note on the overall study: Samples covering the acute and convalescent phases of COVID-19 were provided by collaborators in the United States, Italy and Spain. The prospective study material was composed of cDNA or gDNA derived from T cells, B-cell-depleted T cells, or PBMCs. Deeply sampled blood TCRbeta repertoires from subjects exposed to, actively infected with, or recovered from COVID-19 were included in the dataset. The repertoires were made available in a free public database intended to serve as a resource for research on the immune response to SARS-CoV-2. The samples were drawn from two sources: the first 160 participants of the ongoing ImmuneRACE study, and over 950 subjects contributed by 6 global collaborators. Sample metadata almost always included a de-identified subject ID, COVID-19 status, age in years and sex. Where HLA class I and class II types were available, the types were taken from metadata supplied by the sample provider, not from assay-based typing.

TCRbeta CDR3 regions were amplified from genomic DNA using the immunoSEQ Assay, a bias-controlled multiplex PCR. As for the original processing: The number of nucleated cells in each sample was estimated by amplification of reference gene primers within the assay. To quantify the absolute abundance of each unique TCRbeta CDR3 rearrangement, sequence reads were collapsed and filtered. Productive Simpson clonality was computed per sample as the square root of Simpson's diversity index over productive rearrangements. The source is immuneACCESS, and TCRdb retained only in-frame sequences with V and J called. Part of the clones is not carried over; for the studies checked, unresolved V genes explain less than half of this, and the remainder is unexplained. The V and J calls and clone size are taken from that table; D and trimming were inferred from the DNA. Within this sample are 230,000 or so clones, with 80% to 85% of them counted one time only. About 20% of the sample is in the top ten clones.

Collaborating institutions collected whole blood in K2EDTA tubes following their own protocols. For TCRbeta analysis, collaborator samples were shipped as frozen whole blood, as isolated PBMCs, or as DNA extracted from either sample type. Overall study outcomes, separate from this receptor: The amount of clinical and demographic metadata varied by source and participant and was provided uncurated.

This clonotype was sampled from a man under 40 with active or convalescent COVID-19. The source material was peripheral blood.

The DNA reads as follows: TGTGCCAGCAGTTTATCGGGCTGGAAACTGTACGAGCAGTACTTC. Translated, this gives CASSLSGWKLYEQYF. The chain joins TRBV27 to TRBJ2-7, with the D segment identity uncertain. Between the V and J ends, shortened by 0 bases and 4 bases respectively, the junction contains 13 bases. As encoded in the germline V gene (reference sequence), CDR1 is MNHEY while CDR2 is SMNVEV. Its CDR3 holds 15 amino acids, cysteine through phenylalanine. Here the CDR3 DNA is all that survives: 45 bases in frame from base 1.